The 25 T cell receptor beta chains in this list originate from one sample, sequenced in a study of OX40 agonist ivuxolimab in advanced cancers. Produced via immunoSEQ multiplex PCR; TCRdb's table is partial and in-frame only. The sample lists 90,000 or so clones, 89% occurring once. Sequencing was performed on CD4+ or CD8+ T cells sorted from blood, taken in a trial of the OX40 agonist ivuxolimab. These TCRs come from an adult with an advanced solid tumor such as melanoma, head and neck, liver or kidney cancer.

The chain joins TRBV15 to TRBJ1-1; no reliable D call. From germline, CDR1 is LNHNV and CDR2 YYDKDF (reference sequence). The CDR3 is made up of 13 amino acids. Deletions cut 5 bases from V and 1 base from J, with 8 bases between. The CDR3 DNA reads TGTGCCACCAGCCGCCAGAGGAACACTGAAGCTTTCTTT. This codes for CATSRQRNTEAFF. The full variable domain, its missing parts supplied by reference TRBV15 and TRBJ1-1, is DAMVIQNPRYQVTQFGKPVTLSCSQTLNHNVMYWYQQKSSQAPKLLFHYYDKDFNNEADTPDNFQSRRPNTSFCFLDIRSPGLGDTAMYLCATSRQRNTEAFFGQGTRLTVV.

The chain links TRBV28 to TRBJ2-7; either TRBD1 or TRBD2 may supply D (5 bases each). Germline assignment: CDR1 MDHEN and CDR2 SYDVKM. The CDR3 covers 15 residues. V dropped 6 bases and J dropped 2 bases, with 17 bases sitting between them. The CDR3 DNA follows: TGTGCCAGCAGCGCCGGCGGGCAGGGAGCCTACGAGCAGTACTTC. It is translated as CASSAGGQGAYEQYF.

The chain couples TRBV9 to TRBJ2-5; perhaps TRBD2 as D (5 bases). Germline values: CDR1 SGDLS, CDR2 YYNGEE. V was cut by 1 base and J by 3 bases, with 10 bases left in between. This CDR3 region has 14 residues. CDR3 nucleotide sequence: TGTGCCAGCAGCGTATTTCCGGGGAAAGAGACCCAGTACTTC. Translating it yields CASSVFPGKETQYF.

The gene calls are TRBV6-5 and TRBJ1-2; 9 bases fit TRBD1. The CDR3 has 15 amino acids. Trimming at V came to 6 bases and at J to 6 bases, leaving 11 bases not matched to a gene. Germline CDR1 and CDR2: MNHEY and SVGAGI. The CDR3: CASSPGGQGGDGYTF. The CDR3, as DNA: TGTGCCAGCAGCCCCGGGGGACAGGGTGGAGATGGCTACACCTTC.

The chain carries TRBV7-9 and TRBJ1-3, with D unresolved. CDR1 and CDR2 from the germline V gene are SEHNR and FQNEAQ (reference sequence). The germline V and J ends were trimmed by 5 bases and 0 bases, with 17 bases remaining between them. The length of the CDR3 is 17 residues. CDR3 bases: TGTGCCAGCAGCCTAAACACGTACCGAGCCTCTGGAAACACCATATATTTT. It encodes CASSLNTYRASGNTIYF.

This clone was counted a single time. V and J are TRBV2 and TRBJ1-2; D is perhaps TRBD1 (5 bases). V was pared by 4 bases and J by 2 bases, with 8 bases between. CDR1 is SNHLY and CDR2 is FYNNEI in the germline V gene. The CDR3 is made up of 13 amino acids. The CDR3 protein is CASSVAGNYGYTF. The DNA of the CDR3 is TGTGCCAGCAGTGTTGCAGGGAACTATGGCTACACCTTC.

The chain recombines TRBV19 with TRBJ1-1; TRBD1 matches at 7 bases. Germline CDR1 reads LNHDA; CDR2 reads SQIVND (reference sequence). This CDR3 region has 15 residues. The V segment lost 7 bases and the J segment 2 bases; nucleotides outside the gene matches: 10. In DNA, the CDR3 is TGTGCCAGTACCAAAGGGGGCTCTCAAAACACTGAAGCTTTCTTT. Translating it yields CASTKGGSQNTEAFF.

The rearrangement uses TRBV9 and TRBJ2-1; 10 nucleotides match TRBD2. This CDR3 has 18 residues. Trimming at V came to 0 bases and at J to 6 bases, leaving 12 bases not matched to a gene. Germline V gives CDR1 SGDLS, CDR2 YYNGEE. Written as DNA, the CDR3 is TGTGCCAGCAGCGTAGGGGTAGCGGGAGGTGCTGGGGGCAATGAGCAGTTCTTC. The encoded protein is CASSVGVAGGAGGNEQFF.

The rearrangement uses TRBV4-1 and TRBJ1-5; 8 bases map to TRBD1. Germline V CDR1 and CDR2: MGHRA, YSYEKL. J was trimmed by 7 bases and V by 1 base; bases with no gene match: 15. This CDR3 region has 18 residues. CDR3 sequence: CASSQGPPRNRGGQPQHF. The CDR3 DNA reads as TGCGCCAGCAGCCAAGGACCTCCCCGTAACAGGGGGGGACAGCCCCAGCATTTT.

V and J are TRBV30 and TRBJ2-3; D is ambiguous. The length of the CDR3 is 13 residues. Looked up from germline, CDR1 is GTSNPN and CDR2 is SVGIG (reference sequence). The ends were cut back, 0 bases at V and 6 bases at J, with 10 bases in the middle. The DNA of the CDR3 is TGTGCCTGGAGTGTCCAGCAGGAGGATACGCAGTATTTT. Its translation is CAWSVQQEDTQYF.

This clone was counted once. The chain couples TRBV7-2 to TRBJ2-7, with D possibly matching TRBD1 (7 bases). Trimming removed 5 bases from V and 2 bases from J, with 10 bases in between. This CDR3 region has 13 residues. CDR1 is SGHTA and CDR2 is FQGNSA in the germline V gene. DNA for the CDR3: TGTGCCAGCAGCGGCGGGACAGCCTACGAGCAGTACTTC. It codes for CASSGGTAYEQYF. The full variable domain, rest sourced from reference TRBV7-2 and TRBJ2-7, is GAGVSQSPSNKVTEKGKDVELRCDPISGHTALYWYRQSLGQGLEFLIYFQGNSAPDKSGLPSDRFSAERTGGSVSTLTIQRTQQEDSAVYLCASSGGTAYEQYFGPGTRLTVT.

The CDR3 DNA follows: TGTGCCTGGAGTCCCCCCCCTGAGGGGGAGACCCAGTACTTC. Translating it yields CAWSPPPEGETQYF. The V and J genes are TRBV30 and TRBJ2-5; D may correspond to TRBD1 or TRBD2 (5 bases each). The ends were cut back, 2 bases at V and 5 bases at J, with 15 bases in the middle. Per the germline V gene, CDR1 is GTSNPN and CDR2 is SVGIG (reference sequence). This CDR3 contains 14 residues. Full variable domain (remainder filled in from reference TRBV30 and TRBJ2-5): SQTIHQWPATLVQPVGSPLSLECTVEGTSNPNLYWYRQAAGRGLQLLFYSVGIGQISSEVPQNLSASRPQDRQFILSSKKLLLSDSGFYLCAWSPPPEGETQYFGPGTRLLVL.

The V gene is TRBV10-2, the J gene TRBJ1-3; tentative D call: TRBD1 (5 bases). V was clipped by 8 bases and J by 3 bases, with 20 bases between them. The germline CDR1 and CDR2 sequences are WSHSY and SAAADI. The CDR3 extends over 16 amino acids. Here the CDR3 DNA reads TGCGCCAGCGGCCGTCAAACTAGGGGCTTTGGAAACACCATATATTTT. Translation: CASGRQTRGFGNTIYF.

V gene TRBV7-9 combines with J gene TRBJ1-3; D possibly corresponds to TRBD1 (5 bases). Germline-derived CDR1 and CDR2 are SEHNR and FQNEAQ (reference sequence). V shed 5 bases and J shed 0 bases, with 11 bases lying between them. This CDR3 comprises 15 residues. The CDR3 nucleotides are TGTGCCAGCAGCCGGGACGGCTACTCTGGAAACACCATATATTTT. It yields the protein CASSRDGYSGNTIYF. The whole variable domain, filled in from reference TRBV7-9 and TRBJ1-3, reads DTGVSQNPRHKITKRGQNVTFRCDPISEHNRLYWYRQTLGQGPEFLTYFQNEAQLEKSRLLSDRFSAERPKGSFSTLEIQRTEQGDSAMYLCASSRDGYSGNTIYFGEGSWLTVV.

This chain uses TRBV4-2 with TRBJ2-7; either TRBD1 or TRBD2 may fit D (6 bases each). Deletions cut 1 base from V and 1 base from J, with 14 bases between. The length of the CDR3 is 16 residues. Looked up from germline, CDR1 is LGHNA and CDR2 is YNFKEQ. This CDR3 reads CASSQGRAGTSYEQYF. The CDR3, as DNA: TGTGCCAGCAGCCAAGGGAGGGCAGGGACATCCTACGAGCAGTACTTC.

This clone was picked up a small number of times. The chain carries TRBV6-5 and TRBJ1-4; perhaps TRBD1 as D (5 bases). The CDR3 sequence is 14 residues long. The V and J ends lost 6 bases and 0 bases respectively, with 8 bases between them. Germline V gene lookup returns CDR1 MNHEY and CDR2 SVGAGI. CDR3 region: CASSWTSTNEKLFF. CDR3 coding DNA: TGTGCCAGCAGCTGGACATCAACTAATGAAAAACTGTTTTTT.

V is TRBV28 and J is TRBJ1-1; D perhaps matches TRBD1 (6 bases). V was trimmed by 6 bases and J by 5 bases, leaving 13 bases between them. CDR1 and CDR2 from the germline V gene are MDHEN and SYDVKM. The CDR3 consists of 13 residues. CDR3 amino acids: CASSSSDSTEAFF. The CDR3 nucleotides are TGTGCCAGCAGCTCTTCGGACAGTACTGAAGCTTTCTTT.

The CDR3 spells CAWSIFSAGYTF. The CDR3 nucleotides read TGTGCCTGGAGTATCTTCTCGGCTGGCTACACCTTC. J is TRBJ1-2 and V is TRBV30, with unresolved D. CDR1 GTSNPN and CDR2 SVGIG come from the germline V gene (reference sequence). The CDR3 runs 12 residues. V was trimmed by 2 bases and J by 7 bases, leaving 11 bases between them.

The V and J genes are TRBV7-9 and TRBJ2-3; D is undetermined. With 2 bases removed from V and 0 bases from J, the gap between germline ends came to 6 bases. Germline assignment: CDR1 SEHNR and CDR2 FQNEAQ (reference sequence). CDR3 size: 14 residues. CDR3 coding DNA: TGTGCCAGCAGCTTAAGTATTAGCACAGATACGCAGTATTTT. It translates to CASSLSISTDTQYF.

The chain combines TRBV9 with TRBJ1-1; no reliable D call. Trimming pared 4 bases from V and 8 bases from J, leaving 12 bases between. The CDR3 spans 12 residues. Germline lookup yields CDR1 SGDLS and CDR2 YYNGEE. The CDR3 bases are TGTGCCAGCAGCCCCGGCCAAGGGGAAGCTTTCTTT. Protein product: CASSPGQGEAFF.

The chain employs TRBV4-1 and TRBJ2-1; possible D gene TRBD2, 7 bases. The CDR3 has 17 residues. V was clipped by 0 bases and J by 0 bases, with 12 bases between them. Germline lookup yields CDR1 MGHRA and CDR2 YSYEKL. CDR3 in DNA: TGCGCCAGCAGCCAAGAAGGCGGGGGCAGCTCCTACAATGAGCAGTTCTTC. It encodes CASSQEGGGSSYNEQFF.

Details on this clone: A read error may produce the germline difference seen at one junction end. This chain connects TRBV7-2 to TRBJ2-7; 8 bases align to TRBD1. This CDR3 contains 12 residues. Per germline, CDR1 SGHTA and CDR2 FQGNSA. The CDR3 bases are TGTGCCAGCAGCCAGACCCGGACAGGGATACACTTC. Amino acid sequence: CASSQTRTGIHF.

This CDR3 reads CAWSVGERETQYF. For the CDR3, the DNA is TGTGCCTGGAGTGTGGGGGAGAGGGAGACCCAGTACTTC. The J gene is TRBJ2-5, the V gene TRBV30; the D call may be TRBD1 or TRBD2 (5 bases each). This CDR3 comprises 13 residues. Germline CDR1 reads GTSNPN; CDR2 reads SVGIG (reference sequence). V dropped 0 bases and J dropped 5 bases, with 10 bases sitting between them. The full variable domain, with the rest looked up from reference TRBV30 and TRBJ2-5, is SQTIHQWPATLVQPVGSPLSLECTVEGTSNPNLYWYRQAAGRGLQLLFYSVGIGQISSEVPQNLSASRPQDRQFILSSKKLLLSDSGFYLCAWSVGERETQYFGPGTRLLVL.

The rearrangement joins TRBV5-4 to TRBJ2-1; 11 positions match TRBD2. The germline V gene encodes CDR1 SGHNT and CDR2 YYREEE (reference sequence). Trimming removed 5 bases from V and 5 bases from J; junction bases left unmatched: 9. CDR3 length equals 16 residues. As DNA, the CDR3 is TGTGCCAGCAGGCCCGAAGGGGGACTAGCGGACAATGAGCAGTTCTTC. As protein: CASRPEGGLADNEQFF.

The sample holds one count of this clone. The chain links TRBV5-6 to TRBJ2-7; TRBD2 aligns across 7 bases. This CDR3 spans 13 amino acids. CDR1 is SGHDT, CDR2 YYEEEE, per germline. Losses at the gene ends were 0 bases for V and 9 bases for J; bases not matched to a gene: 6. This CDR3 reads CASSLVGSSGQYF. The CDR3 coding sequence is TGTGCCAGCAGCTTGGTCGGTTCTAGCGGGCAGTACTTC.